Below, 18 T cell receptor beta chains from the same sample are listed, as sequenced in a study of T cell responses to AZD1222 COVID-19 vaccine. Using immunoSEQ multiplex PCR, the repertoire was profiled, and TCRdb retains in-frame clones only, with some absent. The table lists 150,000 to 200,000 clones, about 90% of them singletons. The material was peripheral blood, obtained on day 0 of AZD1222 vaccination. These receptors all come from an adult in good health.

The chain combines TRBV7-9 with TRBJ2-1; 8 bases match TRBD2. V shed 5 bases, J shed 9 bases, and the junction held 18 bases outside the gene matches. The CDR3 is 17 amino acids. From germline, CDR1 is SEHNR and CDR2 FQNEAQ (reference sequence). CDR3 in amino acids: CASSHLRWRAGEFEQFF. The CDR3 bases are TGTGCCAGCAGCCATCTTAGGTGGAGAGCGGGAGAGTTTGAGCAGTTCTTC.

The chain recombines TRBV6-5 with TRBJ2-7, with 7 bases aligning to TRBD1. The CDR3 is 13 residues long. Looked up from germline, CDR1 is MNHEY and CDR2 is SVGAGI. J was trimmed by 2 bases and V by 6 bases; bases with no gene match: 4. CDR3 sequence: CASSLQGPYEQYF. In DNA, the CDR3 is TGTGCCAGCAGCTTACAGGGGCCCTACGAGCAGTACTTC.

The chain carries TRBV6-5 and TRBJ1-2, with a tentative D call TRBD1 (5 bases). V was trimmed by 5 bases and J by 8 bases, leaving 12 bases between them. The CDR3 is 12 amino acids. In germline, CDR1 is MNHEY, CDR2 SVGAGI. The CDR3 loop is CASSRRGRGYTF. The CDR3 DNA sequence: TGTGCCAGCAGTCGGAGGGGACGAGGCTACACCTTC.

The chain uses TRBV4-1 and TRBJ2-3, with 8 bases matching TRBD1. J lost 6 bases, V lost 1 base, and 15 bases had no gene match. CDR1 MGHRA and CDR2 YSYEKL come from the germline V gene. The CDR3 spans 18 residues. CDR3 amino acids: CASSQVGQGRGLGDTQYF. The DNA of the CDR3 is TGCGCCAGCAGCCAAGTTGGACAGGGCCGAGGTCTAGGGGATACGCAGTATTTT.

This chain uses TRBV27 with TRBJ1-4, with D perhaps TRBD1 (6 bases). CDR1 is MNHEY and CDR2 is SMNVEV in the germline V gene (reference sequence). The CDR3 loop spans 14 amino acids. V gave up 4 bases and J gave up 8 bases, with 14 bases separating them. CDR3 residues: CASSWAGDREKLFF. As DNA, the CDR3 is TGTGCCAGCAGTTGGGCAGGGGATCGGGAAAAACTGTTTTTT.

CDR3 region: CASSQPPGLAGVLADTQYF. For the CDR3, the DNA is TGTGCCAGCAGCCAACCTCCGGGACTAGCGGGAGTTCTTGCAGATACGCAGTATTTT. The chain recombines TRBV7-9 with TRBJ2-3; 14 nucleotides agree with TRBD2. J lost 4 bases, V lost 5 bases, and 14 bases had no gene match. Germline V gene lookup returns CDR1 SEHNR and CDR2 FQNEAQ (reference sequence). The CDR3 consists of 19 residues.

This sequence joins TRBV13 and TRBJ2-2; D perhaps matches TRBD2 (6 bases). The CDR3 sequence is 15 residues long. V was cut by 5 bases and J by 6 bases, with 16 bases left in between. Germline V CDR1 and CDR2: PRHDT, FYEKMQ (reference sequence). CDR3 amino acids: CASSPPTSFPGELFF. CDR3 bases: TGTGCCAGCAGCCCACCAACTAGCTTTCCCGGGGAGCTGTTTTTT.

The chain links TRBV12-3 or TRBV12-4 to TRBJ1-2; D is possibly TRBD1 (5 bases). CDR3 length: 13 residues. V was cut by 5 bases and J by 7 bases, with 14 bases left in between. The CDR3 bases are TGTGCCAGCAGTCCACTTCGGGGGGGTGGCTACACCTTC. Protein product: CASSPLRGGGYTF.

The CDR3 DNA reads as TGTGCCAGCAGCCCAGGACAGCACTATGGCTACACCTTC. Its protein is CASSPGQHYGYTF. V gene TRBV13 combines with J gene TRBJ1-2, with D tentatively TRBD1 (6 bases). The V and J ends lost 5 bases and 3 bases respectively, with 10 bases between them. The germline gives CDR1 PRHDT, CDR2 FYEKMQ (reference sequence). The CDR3 extends over 13 amino acids.

The chain recombines TRBV19 with TRBJ1-4; tentatively, D is TRBD1 (6 bases). This CDR3 comprises 18 residues. Germline CDR1 and CDR2: LNHDA and SQIVND (reference sequence). V dropped 6 bases and J dropped 0 bases, with 20 bases sitting between them. The DNA for the CDR3 is TGTGCCAGTAGCCATGACAGTCGTGGGGGCGCAACTAATGAAAAACTGTTTTTT. It yields the protein CASSHDSRGGATNEKLFF.

The rearrangement joins TRBV4-3 to TRBJ1-1, with TRBD1 identical over 7 bases. V shed 1 base, J shed 5 bases, and the junction held 19 bases outside the gene matches. The CDR3 loop spans 19 amino acids. Germline V gives CDR1 LGHNA, CDR2 YSLEER. CDR3 bases: TGCGCCAGCAGCCAAGTCTATGGGGCCCCGACAGGGTTGGGAACTGAAGCTTTCTTT. This sequence encodes CASSQVYGAPTGLGTEAFF.

This clone has a single count. The chain joins TRBV4-3 to TRBJ2-3, with D possibly being TRBD1 or TRBD2 (5 bases each). V was pared by 4 bases and J by 0 bases, with 8 bases between. This CDR3 contains 14 residues. Germline-derived CDR1 and CDR2 are LGHNA and YSLEER. The CDR3 sequence: CASSLGTSTDTQYF. DNA for the CDR3: TGCGCCAGCAGCCTAGGGACCAGCACAGATACGCAGTATTTT.

The chain combines TRBV28 with TRBJ1-2; 8 bases are shared with TRBD1. From germline, CDR1 is MDHEN and CDR2 SYDVKM. CDR3 size: 16 residues. V lost 2 bases and J lost 0; bases outside the gene matches: 5. Written as DNA, the CDR3 is TGTGCCAGCAGTTTAAGGACAGGGAGAACTAACTATGGCTACACCTTC. Amino acids: CASSLRTGRTNYGYTF.

The V call is TRBV7-6, the J call TRBJ2-3; tentatively, D is TRBD1 (5 bases). Trimming pared 0 bases from V and 0 bases from J, leaving 10 bases between. This CDR3 has 16 amino acids. Germline CDR1 and CDR2: SGHVS and FNYEAQ. The CDR3 reads CASSLAWAGSTDTQYF. The DNA of the CDR3 is TGTGCCAGCAGCTTAGCTTGGGCAGGGAGCACAGATACGCAGTATTTT.

The CDR3 bases are TGTGCCAGCAGCCAGGGGGGAAAAGGGTATGGCTACACCTTC. Protein sequence: CASSQGGKGYGYTF. V gene TRBV5-4 combines with J gene TRBJ1-2; 7 nucleotides agree with TRBD1. This CDR3 comprises 14 residues. V was clipped by 4 bases and J by 5 bases; unmatched bases: 8. Germline CDR1 SGHNT, CDR2 YYREEE (reference sequence).

A single count supports this clone. The chain has TRBV28 and TRBJ1-5, with D possibly being TRBD1 (6 bases). The V and J ends lost 9 bases and 0 bases respectively, with 15 bases between them. Per germline, CDR1 MDHEN and CDR2 SYDVKM. The CDR3 spans 15 residues. CDR3 DNA: TGTGCCAGTCGGACAGCCCTCTATAGCAATCAGCCCCAGCATTTT. Translated, it gives CASRTALYSNQPQHF.

J is TRBJ2-2 and V is TRBV4-3; TRBD2 aligns across 12 bases. Germline CDR1 LGHNA, CDR2 YSLEER. Unmatched junction bases numbered 2, after V lost 4 bases and J lost 2 bases. The CDR3 has 16 amino acids. This CDR3 is CASSPGLAGNTGELFF. In DNA, the CDR3 is TGCGCCAGCAGCCCAGGACTAGCGGGAAACACCGGGGAGCTGTTTTTT.

This chain joins TRBV7-9 and TRBJ1-2; 8 bases map to TRBD1. The J segment lost 7 bases and the V segment lost 3 bases, leaving 16 bases of the junction unmatched. Germline V gene sequence: CDR1 SEHNR, CDR2 FQNEAQ (reference sequence). The CDR3 extends over 17 amino acids. CDR3 bases: TGTGCCAGCAGCTTTATTGGGTTATCGGTGACAGGGGCTGGCTACACCTTC. Translated, it gives CASSFIGLSVTGAGYTF.